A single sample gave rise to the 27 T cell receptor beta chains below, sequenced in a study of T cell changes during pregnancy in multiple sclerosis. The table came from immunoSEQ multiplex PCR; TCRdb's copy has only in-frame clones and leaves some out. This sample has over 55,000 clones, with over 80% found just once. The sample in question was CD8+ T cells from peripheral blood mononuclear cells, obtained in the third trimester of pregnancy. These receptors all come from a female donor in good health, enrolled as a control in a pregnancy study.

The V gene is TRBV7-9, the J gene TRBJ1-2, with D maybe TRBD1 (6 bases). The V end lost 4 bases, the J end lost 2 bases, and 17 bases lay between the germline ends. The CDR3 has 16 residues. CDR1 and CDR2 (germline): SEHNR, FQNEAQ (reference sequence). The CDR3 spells CASSSVRQVLNYGYTF. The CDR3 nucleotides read TGTGCCAGCAGCTCCGTTCGACAGGTCTTAAACTATGGCTACACCTTC.

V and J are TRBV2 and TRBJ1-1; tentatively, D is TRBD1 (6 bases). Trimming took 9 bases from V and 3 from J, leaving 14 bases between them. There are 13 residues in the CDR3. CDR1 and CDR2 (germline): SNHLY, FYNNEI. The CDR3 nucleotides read TGTGCCAGGAAGAACAGGGACGACACTGAAGCTTTCTTT. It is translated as CARKNRDDTEAFF.

CDR3 nucleotide sequence: TGTGCCAGTTCATCGGACAGAGGCGACGAGCAGTACTTC. Amino acid sequence: CASSSDRGDEQYF. This chain links TRBV19 with TRBJ2-7; possibly TRBD1 for D (6 bases). CDR1 is LNHDA and CDR2 is SQIVND in the germline V gene (reference sequence). V was trimmed by 8 bases and J by 5 bases, leaving 16 bases between them. This CDR3 region has 13 residues.

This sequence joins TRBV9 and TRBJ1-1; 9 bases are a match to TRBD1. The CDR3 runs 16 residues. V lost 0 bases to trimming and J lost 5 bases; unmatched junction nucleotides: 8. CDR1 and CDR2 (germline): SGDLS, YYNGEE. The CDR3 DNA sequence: TGTGCCAGCAGCGTAGGGACAGGGGTGTTCGTGACTGAAGCTTTCTTT. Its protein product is CASSVGTGVFVTEAFF.

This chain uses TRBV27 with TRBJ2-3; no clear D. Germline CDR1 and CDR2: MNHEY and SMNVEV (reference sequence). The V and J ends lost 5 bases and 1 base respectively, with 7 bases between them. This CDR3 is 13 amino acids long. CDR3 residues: CASSLTRTDTQYF. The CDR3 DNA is TGTGCCAGCAGTCTCACACGCACAGATACGCAGTATTTT.

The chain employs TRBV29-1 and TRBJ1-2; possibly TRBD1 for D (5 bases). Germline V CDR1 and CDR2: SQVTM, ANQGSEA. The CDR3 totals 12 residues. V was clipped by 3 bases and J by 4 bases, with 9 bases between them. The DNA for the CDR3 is TGCAGCGTTGACAGGGAAGGCTATGGCTACACCTTC. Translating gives CSVDREGYGYTF.

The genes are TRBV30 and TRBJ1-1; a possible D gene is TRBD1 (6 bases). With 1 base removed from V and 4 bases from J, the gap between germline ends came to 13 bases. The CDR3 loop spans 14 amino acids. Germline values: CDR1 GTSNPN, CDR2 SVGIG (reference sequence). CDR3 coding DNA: TGTGCCTGGAGTGGGGGGCATTCGGGCACTGAAGCTTTCTTT. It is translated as CAWSGGHSGTEAFF.

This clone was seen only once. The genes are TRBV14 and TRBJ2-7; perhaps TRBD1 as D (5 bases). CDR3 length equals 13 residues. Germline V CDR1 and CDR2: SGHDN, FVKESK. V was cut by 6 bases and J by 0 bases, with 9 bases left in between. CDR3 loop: CASRGPHSYEQYF. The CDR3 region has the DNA TGTGCCAGCAGGGGGCCCCACTCCTACGAGCAGTACTTC.

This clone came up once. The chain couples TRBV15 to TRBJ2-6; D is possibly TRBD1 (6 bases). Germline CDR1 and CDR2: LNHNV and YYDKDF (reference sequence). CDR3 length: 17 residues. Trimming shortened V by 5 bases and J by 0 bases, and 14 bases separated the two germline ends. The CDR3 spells CATSSRDISSGANVLTF. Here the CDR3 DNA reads TGTGCCACCAGCTCCCGGGACATTTCCTCTGGGGCCAACGTCCTGACTTTC.

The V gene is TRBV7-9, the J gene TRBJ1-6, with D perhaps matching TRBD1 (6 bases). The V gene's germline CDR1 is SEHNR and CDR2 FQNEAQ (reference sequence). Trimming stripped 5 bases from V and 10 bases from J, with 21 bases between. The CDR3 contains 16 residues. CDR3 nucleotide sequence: TGTGCCAGCAGCCCCGCCGGGGGGCTGGGGGGGTCACCCCTCCACTTT. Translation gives CASSPAGGLGGSPLHF.

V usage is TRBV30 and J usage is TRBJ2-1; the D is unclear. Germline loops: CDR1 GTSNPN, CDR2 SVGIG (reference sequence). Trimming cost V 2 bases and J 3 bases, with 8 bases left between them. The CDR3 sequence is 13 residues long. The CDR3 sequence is CAWSLYGYNEQFF. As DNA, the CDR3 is TGTGCCTGGAGTCTTTACGGCTACAATGAGCAGTTCTTC.

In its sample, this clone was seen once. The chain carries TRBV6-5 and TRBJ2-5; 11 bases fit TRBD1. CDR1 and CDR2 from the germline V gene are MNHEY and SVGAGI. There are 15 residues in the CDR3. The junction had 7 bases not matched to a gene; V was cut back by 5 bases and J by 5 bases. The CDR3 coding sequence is TGTGCCAGCAGTCCCGGGACAGGGGGATGGGAGACCCAGTACTTC. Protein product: CASSPGTGGWETQYF.

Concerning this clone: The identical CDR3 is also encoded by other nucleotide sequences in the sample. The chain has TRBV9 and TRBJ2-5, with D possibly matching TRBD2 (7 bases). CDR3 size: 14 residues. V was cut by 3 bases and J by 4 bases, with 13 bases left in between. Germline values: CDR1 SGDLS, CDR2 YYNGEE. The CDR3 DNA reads TGTGCCAGCAGCGAGGGGGGGCAGGGAGAGACCCAGTACTTC. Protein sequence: CASSEGGQGETQYF.

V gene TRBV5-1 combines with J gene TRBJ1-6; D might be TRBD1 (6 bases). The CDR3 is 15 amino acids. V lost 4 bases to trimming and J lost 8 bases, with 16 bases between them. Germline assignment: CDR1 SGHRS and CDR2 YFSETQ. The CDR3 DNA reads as TGCGCCAGCAGCGTAACCCAGGGGTCCGATTCACCCCTCCACTTT. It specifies CASSVTQGSDSPLHF. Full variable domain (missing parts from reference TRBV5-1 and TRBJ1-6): KAGVTQTPRYLIKTRGQQVTLSCSPISGHRSVSWYQQTPGQGLQFLFEYFSETQRNKGNFPGRFSGRQFSNSRSEMNVSTLELGDSALYLCASSVTQGSDSPLHFGNGTRLTVT.

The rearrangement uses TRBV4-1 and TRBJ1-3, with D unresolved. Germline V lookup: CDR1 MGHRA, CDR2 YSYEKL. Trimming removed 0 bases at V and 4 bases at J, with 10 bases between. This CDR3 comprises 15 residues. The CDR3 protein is CASSQDWGDGNTIYF. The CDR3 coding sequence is TGCGCCAGCAGCCAAGATTGGGGAGACGGAAACACCATATATTTT.

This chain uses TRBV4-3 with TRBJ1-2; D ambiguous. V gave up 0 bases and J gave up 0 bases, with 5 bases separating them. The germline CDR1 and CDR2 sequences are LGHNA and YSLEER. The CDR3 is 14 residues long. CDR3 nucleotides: TGCGCCAGCAGCCAAGATTTAGCTAACTATGGCTACACCTTC. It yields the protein CASSQDLANYGYTF.

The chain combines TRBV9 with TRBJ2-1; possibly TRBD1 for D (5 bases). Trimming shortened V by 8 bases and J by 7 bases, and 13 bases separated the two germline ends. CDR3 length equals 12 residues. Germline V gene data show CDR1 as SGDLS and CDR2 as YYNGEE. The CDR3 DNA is TGTGCCAGTAACCCAGACAGTAATGAGCAGTTCTTC. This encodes CASNPDSNEQFF.

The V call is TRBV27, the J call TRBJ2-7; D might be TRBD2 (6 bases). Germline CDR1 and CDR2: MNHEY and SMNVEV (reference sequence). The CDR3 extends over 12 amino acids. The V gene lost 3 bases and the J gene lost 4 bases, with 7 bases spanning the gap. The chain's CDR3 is CASSFSGYEQYF. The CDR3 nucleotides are TGTGCCAGCAGTTTTAGCGGTTACGAGCAGTACTTC.

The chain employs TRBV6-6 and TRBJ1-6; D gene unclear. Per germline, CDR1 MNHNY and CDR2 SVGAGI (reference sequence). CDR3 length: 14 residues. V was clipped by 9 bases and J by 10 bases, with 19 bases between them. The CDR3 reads CARHQRVMQSPLHF. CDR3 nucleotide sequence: TGTGCCAGACACCAACGGGTCATGCAATCACCCCTCCACTTT.

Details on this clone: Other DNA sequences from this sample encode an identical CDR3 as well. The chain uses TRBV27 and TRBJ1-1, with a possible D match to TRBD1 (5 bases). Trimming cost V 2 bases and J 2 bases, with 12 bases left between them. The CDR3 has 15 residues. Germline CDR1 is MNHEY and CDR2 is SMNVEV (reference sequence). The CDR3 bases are TGTGCCAGCAGTTTAATTTTCGGGGGTAACACTGAAGCTTTCTTT. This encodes CASSLIFGGNTEAFF.

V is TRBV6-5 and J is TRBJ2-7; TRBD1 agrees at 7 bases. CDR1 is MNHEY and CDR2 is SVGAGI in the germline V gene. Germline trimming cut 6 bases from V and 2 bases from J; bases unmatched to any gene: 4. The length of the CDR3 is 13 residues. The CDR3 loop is CASRQGLPYEQYF. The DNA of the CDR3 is TGTGCCAGCAGACAGGGGCTCCCCTACGAGCAGTACTTC.

CDR3 region: CASSQERVGHGYTF. Written as DNA, the CDR3 is TGTGCCAGCAGCCAAGAACGGGTTGGCCATGGCTACACCTTC. This chain connects TRBV14 to TRBJ1-2; D remains ambiguous. Germline V gene data show CDR1 as SGHDN and CDR2 as FVKESK. V was cut by 0 bases and J by 6 bases, with 11 bases left in between. The length of the CDR3 is 14 residues.

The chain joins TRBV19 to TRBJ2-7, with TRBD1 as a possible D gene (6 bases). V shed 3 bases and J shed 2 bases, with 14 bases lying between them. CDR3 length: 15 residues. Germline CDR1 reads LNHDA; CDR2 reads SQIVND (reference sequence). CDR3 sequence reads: CASSIGQPNTYEQYF. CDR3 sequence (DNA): TGTGCCAGTAGTATCGGACAGCCCAACACCTACGAGCAGTACTTC. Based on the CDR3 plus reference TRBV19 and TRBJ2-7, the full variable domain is DGGITQSPKYLFRKEGQNVTLSCEQNLNHDAMYWYRQDPGQGLRLIYYSQIVNDFQKGDIAEGYSVSREKKESFPLTVTSAQKNPTAFYLCASSIGQPNTYEQYFGPGTRLTVT.

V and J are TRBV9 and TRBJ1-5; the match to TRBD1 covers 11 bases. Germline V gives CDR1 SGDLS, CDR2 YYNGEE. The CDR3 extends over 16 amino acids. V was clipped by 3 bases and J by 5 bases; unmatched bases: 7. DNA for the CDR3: TGTGCCAGCAGCGACGGACAGGGGGCAGATCATCAGCCCCAGCATTTT. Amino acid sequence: CASSDGQGADHQPQHF.

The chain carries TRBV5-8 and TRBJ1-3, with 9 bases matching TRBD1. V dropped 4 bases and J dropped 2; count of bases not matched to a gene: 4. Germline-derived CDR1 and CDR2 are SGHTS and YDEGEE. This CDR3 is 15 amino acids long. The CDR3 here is CASSEGQGTGNTIYF. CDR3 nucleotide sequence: TGTGCCAGCAGCGAGGGACAGGGAACTGGAAACACCATATATTTT.

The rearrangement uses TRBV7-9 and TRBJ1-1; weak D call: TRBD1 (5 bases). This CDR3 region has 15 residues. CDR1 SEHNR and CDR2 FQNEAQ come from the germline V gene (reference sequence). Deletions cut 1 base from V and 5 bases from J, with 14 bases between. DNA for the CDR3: TGTGCCAGCAGCTTAGATGGGGGGTTGGCGACTGAAGCTTTCTTT. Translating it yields CASSLDGGLATEAFF.

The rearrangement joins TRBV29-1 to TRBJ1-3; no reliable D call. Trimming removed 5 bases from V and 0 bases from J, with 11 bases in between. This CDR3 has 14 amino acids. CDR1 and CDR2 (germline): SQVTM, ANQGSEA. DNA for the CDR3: TGCAGCGTTAGTAAGCTCCTCTCTGGAAACACCATATATTTT. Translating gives CSVSKLLSGNTIYF.